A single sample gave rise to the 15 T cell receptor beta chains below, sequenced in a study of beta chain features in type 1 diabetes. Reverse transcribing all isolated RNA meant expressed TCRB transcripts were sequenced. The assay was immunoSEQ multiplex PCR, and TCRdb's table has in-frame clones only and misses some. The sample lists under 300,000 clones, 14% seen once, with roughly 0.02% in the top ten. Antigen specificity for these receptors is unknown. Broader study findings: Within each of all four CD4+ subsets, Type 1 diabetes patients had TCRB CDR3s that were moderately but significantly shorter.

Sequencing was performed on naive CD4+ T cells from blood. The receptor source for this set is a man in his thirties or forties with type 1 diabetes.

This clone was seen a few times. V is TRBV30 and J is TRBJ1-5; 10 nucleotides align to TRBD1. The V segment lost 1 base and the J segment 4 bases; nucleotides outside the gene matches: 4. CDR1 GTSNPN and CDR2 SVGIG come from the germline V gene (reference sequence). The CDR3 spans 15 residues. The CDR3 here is CAWSATGGRNQPQHF. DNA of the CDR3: TGTGCCTGGAGTGCGACAGGGGGCAGGAATCAGCCCCAGCATTTT.

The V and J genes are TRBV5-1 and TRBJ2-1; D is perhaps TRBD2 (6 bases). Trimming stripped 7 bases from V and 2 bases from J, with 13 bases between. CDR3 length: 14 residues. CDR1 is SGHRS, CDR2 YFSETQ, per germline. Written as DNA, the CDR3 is TGCGCCAGCGGCCGGGACTTAACCTACAATGAGCAGTTCTTC. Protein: CASGRDLTYNEQFF.

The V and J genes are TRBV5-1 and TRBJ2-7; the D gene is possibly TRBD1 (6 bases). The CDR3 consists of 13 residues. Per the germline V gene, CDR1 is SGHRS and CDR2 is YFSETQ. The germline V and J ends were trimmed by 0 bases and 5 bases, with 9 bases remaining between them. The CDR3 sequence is CASSLVQGNEQYF. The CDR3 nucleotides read TGCGCCAGCAGCTTGGTTCAGGGGAACGAGCAGTACTTC. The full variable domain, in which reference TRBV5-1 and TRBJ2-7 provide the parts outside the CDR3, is KAGVTQTPRYLIKTRGQQVTLSCSPISGHRSVSWYQQTPGQGLQFLFEYFSETQRNKGNFPGRFSGRQFSNSRSEMNVSTLELGDSALYLCASSLVQGNEQYFGPGTRLTVT.

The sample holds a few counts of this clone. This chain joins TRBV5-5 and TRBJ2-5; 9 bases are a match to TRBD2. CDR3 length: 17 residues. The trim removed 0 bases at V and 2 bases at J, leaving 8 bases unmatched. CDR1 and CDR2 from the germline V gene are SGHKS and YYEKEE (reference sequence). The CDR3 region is CASSLEPGLAAQETQYF. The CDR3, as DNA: TGTGCCAGCAGCTTGGAACCGGGACTAGCTGCGCAAGAGACCCAGTACTTC.

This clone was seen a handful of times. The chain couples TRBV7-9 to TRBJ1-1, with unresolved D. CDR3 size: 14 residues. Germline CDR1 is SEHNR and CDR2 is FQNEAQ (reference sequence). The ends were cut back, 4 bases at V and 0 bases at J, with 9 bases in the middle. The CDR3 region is CASSSRTMNTEAFF. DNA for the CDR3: TGTGCCAGCAGCTCCCGGACTATGAACACTGAAGCTTTCTTT.

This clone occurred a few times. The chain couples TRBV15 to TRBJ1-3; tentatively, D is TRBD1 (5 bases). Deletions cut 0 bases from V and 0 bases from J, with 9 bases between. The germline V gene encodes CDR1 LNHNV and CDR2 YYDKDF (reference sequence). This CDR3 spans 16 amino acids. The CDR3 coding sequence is TGTGCCACCAGCAGAGATGGGGCAGCCTCTGGAAACACCATATATTTT. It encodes CATSRDGAASGNTIYF.

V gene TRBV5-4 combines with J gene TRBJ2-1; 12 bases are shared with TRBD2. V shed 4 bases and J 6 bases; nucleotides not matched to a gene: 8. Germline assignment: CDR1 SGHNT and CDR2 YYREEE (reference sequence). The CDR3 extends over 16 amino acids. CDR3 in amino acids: CASSPPGLAGINEQFF. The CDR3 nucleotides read TGTGCCAGCAGCCCCCCTGGACTAGCGGGGATCAATGAGCAGTTCTTC.

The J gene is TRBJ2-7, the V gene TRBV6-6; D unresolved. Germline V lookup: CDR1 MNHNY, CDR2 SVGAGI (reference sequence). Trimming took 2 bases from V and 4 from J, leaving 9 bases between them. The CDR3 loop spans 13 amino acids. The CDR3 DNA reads TGTGCCAGCAGTTACGGGCTACTGTACGAGCAGTACTTC. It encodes CASSYGLLYEQYF.

Here the CDR3 reads CASSEGRRTSGGEQYF. CDR3 DNA: TGTGCCAGCAGTGAAGGAAGGCGGACTAGTGGGGGCGAGCAGTACTTC. This chain uses TRBV2 with TRBJ2-7; 7 nucleotides agree with TRBD2. This CDR3 has 16 residues. Looked up from germline, CDR1 is SNHLY and CDR2 is FYNNEI. V lost 1 base to trimming and J lost 6 bases; unmatched junction nucleotides: 12.

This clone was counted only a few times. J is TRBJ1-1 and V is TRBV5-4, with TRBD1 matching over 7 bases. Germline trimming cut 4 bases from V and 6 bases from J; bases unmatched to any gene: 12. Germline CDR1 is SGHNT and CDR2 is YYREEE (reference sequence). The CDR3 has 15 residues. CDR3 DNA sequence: TGTGCCAGCAGCAACCGGACAGGAAAGTTTCCTGAAGCTTTCTTT. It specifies CASSNRTGKFPEAFF.

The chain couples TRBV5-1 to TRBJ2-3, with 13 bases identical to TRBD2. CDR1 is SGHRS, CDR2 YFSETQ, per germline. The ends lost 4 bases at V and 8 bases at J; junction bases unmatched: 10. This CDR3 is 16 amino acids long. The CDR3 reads CASSPGTSGAPGTQYF. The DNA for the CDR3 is TGCGCCAGCAGCCCGGGGACTAGCGGGGCCCCGGGTACGCAGTATTTT.

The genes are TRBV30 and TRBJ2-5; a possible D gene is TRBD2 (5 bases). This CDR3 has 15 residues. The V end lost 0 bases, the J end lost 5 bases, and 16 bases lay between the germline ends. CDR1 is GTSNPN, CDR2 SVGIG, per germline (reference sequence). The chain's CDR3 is CAWSVDYSSRETQYF. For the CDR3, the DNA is TGTGCCTGGAGTGTAGACTACAGCTCAAGGGAGACCCAGTACTTC.

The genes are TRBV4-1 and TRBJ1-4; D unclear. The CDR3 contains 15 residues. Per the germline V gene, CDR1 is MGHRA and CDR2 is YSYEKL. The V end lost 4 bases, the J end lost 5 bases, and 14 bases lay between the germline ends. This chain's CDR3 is CASSLQEGGNEKLFF. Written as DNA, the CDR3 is TGCGCCAGCAGCCTCCAAGAGGGTGGGAATGAAAAACTGTTTTTT.

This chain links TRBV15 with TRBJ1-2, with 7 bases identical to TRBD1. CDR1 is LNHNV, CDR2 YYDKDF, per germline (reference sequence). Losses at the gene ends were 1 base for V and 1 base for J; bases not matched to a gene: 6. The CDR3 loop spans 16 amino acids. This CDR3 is CATSRGGTADNYGYTF. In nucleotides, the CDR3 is TGTGCCACCAGCAGAGGGGGGACAGCTGATAACTATGGCTACACCTTC.

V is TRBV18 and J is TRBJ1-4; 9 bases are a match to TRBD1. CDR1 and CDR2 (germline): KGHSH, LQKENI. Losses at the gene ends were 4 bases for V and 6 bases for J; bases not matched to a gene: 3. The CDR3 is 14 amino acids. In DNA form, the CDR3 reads TGTGCCAGCTCACTGGGACAGGGAGATGAAAAACTGTTTTTT. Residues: CASSLGQGDEKLFF.